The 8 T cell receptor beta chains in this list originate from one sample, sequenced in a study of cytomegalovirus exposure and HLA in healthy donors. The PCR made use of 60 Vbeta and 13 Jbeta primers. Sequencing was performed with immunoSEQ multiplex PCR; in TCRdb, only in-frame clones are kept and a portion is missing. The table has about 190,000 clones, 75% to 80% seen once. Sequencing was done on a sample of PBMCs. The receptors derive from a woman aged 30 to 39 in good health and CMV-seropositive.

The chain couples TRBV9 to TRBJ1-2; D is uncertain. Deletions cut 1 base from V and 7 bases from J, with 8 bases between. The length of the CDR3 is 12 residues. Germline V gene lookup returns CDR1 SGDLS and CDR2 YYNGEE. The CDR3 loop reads CASSVKGGGYTF. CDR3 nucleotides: TGTGCCAGCAGCGTAAAGGGAGGTGGCTACACCTTC.

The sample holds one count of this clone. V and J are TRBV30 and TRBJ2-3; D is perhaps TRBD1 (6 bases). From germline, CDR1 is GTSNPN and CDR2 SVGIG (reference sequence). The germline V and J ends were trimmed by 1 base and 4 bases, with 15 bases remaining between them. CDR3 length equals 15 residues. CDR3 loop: CAWSDRVLDADTQYF. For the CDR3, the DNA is TGTGCCTGGAGTGACAGGGTCTTAGATGCAGATACGCAGTATTTT.

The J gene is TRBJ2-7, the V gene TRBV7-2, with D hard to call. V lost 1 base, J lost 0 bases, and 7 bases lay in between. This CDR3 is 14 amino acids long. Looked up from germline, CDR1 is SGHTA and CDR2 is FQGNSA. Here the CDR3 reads CASSLVRISYEQYF. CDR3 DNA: TGTGCCAGCAGCTTAGTGCGGATCTCCTACGAGCAGTACTTC. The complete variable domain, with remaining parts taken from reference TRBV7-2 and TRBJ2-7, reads GAGVSQSPSNKVTEKGKDVELRCDPISGHTALYWYRQSLGQGLEFLIYFQGNSAPDKSGLPSDRFSAERTGGSVSTLTIQRTQQEDSAVYLCASSLVRISYEQYFGPGTRLTVT.

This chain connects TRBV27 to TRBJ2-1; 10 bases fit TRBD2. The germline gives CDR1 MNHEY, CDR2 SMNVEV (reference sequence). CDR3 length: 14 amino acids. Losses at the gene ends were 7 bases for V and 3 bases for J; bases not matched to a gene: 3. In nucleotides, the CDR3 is TGTGCCAGCACCGTAGCGGGAGGCTACAATGAGCAGTTCTTC. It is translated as CASTVAGGYNEQFF.

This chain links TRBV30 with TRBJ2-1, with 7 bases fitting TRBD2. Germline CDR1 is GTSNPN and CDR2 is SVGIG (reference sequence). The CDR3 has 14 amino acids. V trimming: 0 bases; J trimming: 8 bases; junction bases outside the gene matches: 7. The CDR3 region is CAWSVTAGRDEQFF. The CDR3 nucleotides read TGTGCCTGGAGTGTCACAGCGGGAAGGGATGAGCAGTTCTTC.

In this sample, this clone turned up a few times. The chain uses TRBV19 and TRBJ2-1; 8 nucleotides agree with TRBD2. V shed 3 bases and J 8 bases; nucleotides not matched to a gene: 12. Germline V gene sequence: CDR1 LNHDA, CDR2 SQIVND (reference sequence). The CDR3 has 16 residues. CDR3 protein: CASSMAGGSGSYEQFF. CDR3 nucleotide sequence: TGTGCCAGTAGTATGGCCGGGGGCAGCGGGAGCTATGAGCAGTTCTTC. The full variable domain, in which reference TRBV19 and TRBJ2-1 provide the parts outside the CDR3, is DGGITQSPKYLFRKEGQNVTLSCEQNLNHDAMYWYRQDPGQGLRLIYYSQIVNDFQKGDIAEGYSVSREKKESFPLTVTSAQKNPTAFYLCASSMAGGSGSYEQFFGPGTRLTVL.

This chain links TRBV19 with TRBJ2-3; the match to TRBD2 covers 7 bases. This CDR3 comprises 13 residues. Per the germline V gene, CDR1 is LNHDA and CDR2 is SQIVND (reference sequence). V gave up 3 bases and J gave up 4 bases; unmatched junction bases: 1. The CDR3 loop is CASSITSADTQYF. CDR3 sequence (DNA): TGTGCCAGTAGTATCACTAGCGCAGATACGCAGTATTTT.

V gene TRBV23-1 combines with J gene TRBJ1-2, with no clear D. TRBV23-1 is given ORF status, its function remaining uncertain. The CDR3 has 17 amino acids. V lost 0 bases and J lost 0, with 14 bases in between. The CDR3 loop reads CASSQSRPQWANYGYTF. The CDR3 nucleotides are TGCGCCAGCAGTCAATCCAGGCCTCAGTGGGCTAACTATGGCTACACCTTC.